These 21 T cell receptor beta chains originate from one sample sequenced in a study of T cell repertoires in cytomegalovirus infection (dated by TCRdb to the late 2010s). Sequencing took place on an Illumina HiSeq 1500. TCRdb's own reprocessing of the public reads used fastp at Q25 and MiXCR and kept productive beta chains. Each CDR3 protein appears once, grouped with its most common genes and DNA. The sample table holds under 600,000 distinct CDR3 sequences, of which 16% were seen once. 20% to 30% of the sample belongs to the ten largest clones. Sequences were obtained from CD8+ T cells from PBMCs. These TCRs come from a human donor in good health (CMV status not recorded). Some clones in this sample may be carry-over from other donors' samples.

V is TRBV6-6 and J is TRBJ1-1, with TRBD1 matching 7 bases. The germline V gene encodes CDR1 MNHNY and CDR2 SVGAGI (reference sequence). V lost 6 bases, J lost 12 bases, and 13 bases stayed unmatched. This CDR3 contains 13 residues. The CDR3 spells CASSGQVTRDSFF. The CDR3, as DNA: TGTGCCAGCAGCGGACAGGTCACTAGGGATTCTTTCTTT.

This clonotype was observed many times. The rearrangement uses TRBV11-1 and TRBJ2-2; D remains ambiguous. Germline values: CDR1 SGHAT, CDR2 FQDESV (reference sequence). The V end was cut by 1 base, the J end by 2 bases, with 11 bases between. CDR3 length: 16 residues. The CDR3 region has the DNA TGTGCCAGCAGCTTAGGATGGCGGCTCAACACCGGGGAGCTGTTTTTT. It is translated as CASSLGWRLNTGELFF.

This clonotype was found a few times. The rearrangement links TRBV7-8 to TRBJ1-4, with no clear D. The germline V and J ends were trimmed by 5 bases and 0 bases, with 7 bases remaining between them. The CDR3 length is 14 residues. From germline, CDR1 is SGHVS and CDR2 FQNEAQ. For the CDR3, the DNA is TGTGCCAGCAGCCCCGACACAACTAATGAAAAACTGTTTTTT. It is translated as CASSPDTTNEKLFF.

The J gene is TRBJ2-7, the V gene TRBV20-1; the D gene is possibly TRBD1 (5 bases). Trimming cost V 5 bases and J 0 bases, with 14 bases left between them. This CDR3 comprises 14 residues. Germline assignment: CDR1 DFQATT and CDR2 SNEGSKA (reference sequence). Here the CDR3 reads CSASPLQGSYEQYF. The CDR3, as DNA: TGCAGTGCTTCCCCCCTCCAGGGCTCCTACGAGCAGTACTTC.

This clonotype was seen repeatedly, ten times or more. CDR3 protein: CASSPRDRGQYF. CDR3 nucleotides: TGCGCCAGCAGTCCCCGGGACCGCGGGCAGTACTTC. The rearrangement joins TRBV23-1 to TRBJ2-7; either TRBD1 or TRBD2 may supply D (5 bases each). TRBV23-1 is known as an ORF, though its function is uncertain. This CDR3 has 12 amino acids. Trimming took off 4 bases at V and 9 bases at J, with 13 bases between the two ends.

This clonotype has just a few counts. This sequence joins TRBV19 and TRBJ1-1; tentative D call: TRBD1 (6 bases). With 7 bases removed from V and 1 base from J, the gap between germline ends came to 10 bases. Germline values: CDR1 LNHDA, CDR2 SQIVND (reference sequence). This CDR3 is 13 amino acids long. The CDR3 loop reads CASKGGRNTEAFF. The DNA of the CDR3 is TGTGCCAGTAAGGGGGGTAGGAACACTGAAGCTTTCTTT.

This clonotype was counted between two and nine times. This chain uses TRBV12-5 with TRBJ2-1; the D gene is possibly TRBD2 (5 bases). Trimming took 0 bases from V and 0 from J, leaving 15 bases between them. This CDR3 has 18 amino acids. From germline, CDR1 is LGHNT and CDR2 FRNRAP. For the CDR3, the DNA is TGTGCTAGTGGTTTGGTCGTACTTGTGGGGAGCTCCTACAATGAGCAGTTCTTC. It codes for CASGLVVLVGSSYNEQFF.

Comment on this clonotype: Just one base apart from a much larger clone, this may be a read error. The chain has TRBV6-8 and TRBJ1-1, with D possibly being TRBD1 (5 bases). This CDR3 comprises 12 residues. Germline CDR1 reads MNHGY; CDR2 reads SAAAGT. Between the trimmed V and J ends, which lost 10 bases and 6 bases, there was a span of 15 bases. CDR3 bases: TGTGCCACCGGACACTTAAACGCTGAAGCTTTCTTT. Its translation is CATGHLNAEAFF.

This clonotype was seen at least ten times. The chain couples TRBV7-9 to TRBJ2-2; D is undetermined. Per the germline V gene, CDR1 is SEHNR and CDR2 is FQNEAQ (reference sequence). The CDR3 has 15 residues. Trimming took off 2 bases at V and 2 bases at J, with 9 bases between the two ends. CDR3 in DNA: TGTGCCAGCAGCTTACCCGGACCCAACACCGGGGAGCTGTTTTTT. It encodes CASSLPGPNTGELFF.

This clonotype showed up many times. This chain uses TRBV7-9 with TRBJ2-7; D may be TRBD1 (6 bases). V was shortened by 4 bases and J by 5 bases, with 18 bases between the two germline ends. CDR1 and CDR2 from the germline V gene are SEHNR and FQNEAQ (reference sequence). The CDR3 sequence is 15 residues long. The CDR3 sequence: CASSSSNRVVDEQYF. DNA for the CDR3: TGTGCCAGCAGCTCCTCCAACAGGGTAGTGGACGAGCAGTACTTC.

This clonotype was detected ten times or more. CDR3 region: CASSLNGAGRYEQYF. The CDR3 coding sequence is TGTGCCAGCAGCTTGAACGGGGCAGGGAGGTACGAGCAGTACTTC. This chain links TRBV7-2 with TRBJ2-7, with D maybe TRBD2 (6 bases). Germline V gene data show CDR1 as SGHTA and CDR2 as FQGNSA. The CDR3 totals 15 residues. V lost 3 bases to trimming and J lost 4 bases, with 16 bases between them.

The gene calls are TRBV19 and TRBJ2-7, with TRBD1 matching over 8 bases. The CDR3 consists of 14 residues. The germline V gene encodes CDR1 LNHDA and CDR2 SQIVND (reference sequence). V shed 3 bases, J shed 1 base, and the junction held 2 bases outside the gene matches. CDR3 protein: CASSMTGASYEQYF. The DNA of the CDR3 is TGTGCCAGTAGTATGACAGGGGCTTCCTACGAGCAGTACTTC.

On this clonotype: A clone one base away is much larger, so this may be a read error. The V and J genes are TRBV6-6 and TRBJ1-4; 8 nucleotides agree with TRBD1. Germline V CDR1 and CDR2: MNHNY, SVGAGI (reference sequence). CDR3 length equals 16 residues. V lost 4 bases, J lost 8 bases, and 12 bases stayed unmatched. CDR3 region: CASSSFTGGTEEKLFF. CDR3 coding DNA: TGTGCCAGCAGTTCCTTCACAGGGGGGACGGAGGAAAAACTGTTTTTT.

This clonotype was observed a few times. CDR3 nucleotides: TGCGCCAGCAGCCAAGAAGAAGCACGTTACTCCTACAATGAGCAGTTCTTC. It encodes CASSQEEARYSYNEQFF. This sequence joins TRBV4-1 and TRBJ2-1, with D hard to call. V lost 0 bases and J 0 bases, leaving 12 bases between the germline ends. Germline CDR1 reads MGHRA; CDR2 reads YSYEKL. The CDR3 totals 17 residues.

The chain uses TRBV19 and TRBJ2-2, with a weak D call TRBD2 (5 bases). Germline CDR1 reads LNHDA; CDR2 reads SQIVND (reference sequence). Trimming removed 6 bases at V and 2 bases at J, with 13 bases between. The CDR3 is 15 residues long. The CDR3 region is CASSLRRFNTGELFF. The CDR3 coding sequence is TGTGCCAGTAGCCTGCGGAGGTTTAACACCGGGGAGCTGTTTTTT.

The chain recombines TRBV9 with TRBJ2-1, with D maybe TRBD1 (5 bases). Trimming cost V 3 bases and J 2 bases, with 18 bases left between them. This CDR3 region has 17 residues. Germline CDR1 SGDLS, CDR2 YYNGEE. CDR3 amino acids: CASSASGAQGAYNEQFF. CDR3 sequence (DNA): TGTGCCAGCAGCGCGAGTGGGGCCCAAGGAGCCTACAATGAGCAGTTCTTC.

This clonotype has more than one count but fewer than ten. The CDR3 reads CASSSRDMISNQPQHF. CDR3 sequence (DNA): TGTGCCAGCAGTTCAAGGGACATGATTAGCAATCAGCCCCAGCATTTT. The chain joins TRBV28 to TRBJ1-5; the D gene is possibly TRBD1 (6 bases). Germline V gene data show CDR1 as MDHEN and CDR2 as SYDVKM. This CDR3 has 16 amino acids. Trimming stripped 4 bases from V and 0 bases from J, with 13 bases between.

This clonotype was observed many times. The V call is TRBV28, the J call TRBJ1-2; TRBD1 agrees at 8 bases. Germline V lookup: CDR1 MDHEN, CDR2 SYDVKM. The V segment lost 6 bases and the J segment 4 bases; nucleotides outside the gene matches: 10. The CDR3 sequence is 15 residues long. CDR3 DNA sequence: TGTGCCAGCAGGTCGGACAGGGCTGGGGTCTATGGCTACACCTTC. Translating gives CASRSDRAGVYGYTF.

This clonotype turned up a few times. V gene TRBV28 combines with J gene TRBJ2-6, with 10 bases identical to TRBD1. J gave up 0 bases and V 6 bases, and 8 bases lay outside the gene matches. There are 18 residues in the CDR3. Germline CDR1 and CDR2: MDHEN and SYDVKM. CDR3 residues: CASRPGTGAFSGANVLTF. CDR3 bases: TGTGCCAGCAGACCCGGGACAGGGGCCTTCTCTGGGGCCAACGTCCTGACTTTC.

This clonotype was found many times. V usage is TRBV7-6 and J usage is TRBJ2-1; no reliable D call. The CDR3 has 13 residues. Germline CDR1 SGHVS, CDR2 FNYEAQ. V was trimmed by 1 base and J by 10 bases, leaving 11 bases between them. This CDR3 reads CASSLDLGREQFF. The CDR3 DNA follows: TGTGCCAGCAGCTTAGATCTTGGGCGGGAGCAGTTCTTC. The complete variable domain, with remaining parts taken from reference TRBV7-6 and TRBJ2-1, reads GAGVSQSPRYKVTKRGQDVALRCDPISGHVSLYWYRQALGQGPEFLTYFNYEAQQDKSGLPNDRFSAERPEGSISTLTIQRTEQRDSAMYRCASSLDLGREQFFGPGTRLTVL.

V is TRBV19 and J is TRBJ1-1; D is possibly TRBD1 (6 bases). The CDR3 covers 13 residues. CDR1 is LNHDA and CDR2 is SQIVND in the germline V gene (reference sequence). Trimming took off 6 bases at V and 3 bases at J, with 11 bases between the two ends. The CDR3 DNA follows: TGTGCCAGTAGCGATACAGGGTACACTGAAGCTTTCTTT. Its protein product is CASSDTGYTEAFF. The variable domain in full, completed from reference TRBV19 and TRBJ1-1, reads DGGITQSPKYLFRKEGQNVTLSCEQNLNHDAMYWYRQDPGQGLRLIYYSQIVNDFQKGDIAEGYSVSREKKESFPLTVTSAQKNPTAFYLCASSDTGYTEAFFGQGTRLTVV.